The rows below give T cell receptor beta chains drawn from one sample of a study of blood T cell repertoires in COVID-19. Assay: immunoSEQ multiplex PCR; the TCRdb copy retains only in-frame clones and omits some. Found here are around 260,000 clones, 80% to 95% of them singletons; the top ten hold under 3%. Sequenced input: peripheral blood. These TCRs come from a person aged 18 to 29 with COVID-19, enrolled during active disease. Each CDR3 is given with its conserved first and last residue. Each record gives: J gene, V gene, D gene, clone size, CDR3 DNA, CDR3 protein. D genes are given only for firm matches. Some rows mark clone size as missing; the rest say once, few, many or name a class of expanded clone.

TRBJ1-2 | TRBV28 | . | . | TGTGCCAGCAGTTTTCCCACAGCTAACTATGGCTACACCTTC | CASSFPTANYGYTF
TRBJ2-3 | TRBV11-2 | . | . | TGTGCCAGCAGCTTTTTGCGGGTTACAGATACGCAGTATTTT | CASSFLRVTDTQYF
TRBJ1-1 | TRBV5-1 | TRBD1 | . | TGCGCCAGCAGCCCGGGAGGGACAGAGAACACTGAAGCTTTCTTT | CASSPGGTENTEAFF
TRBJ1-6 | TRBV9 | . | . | TGTGCCAGCAGCGCTTCAACCGGACAGCCACCCCTCCACTTT | CASSASTGQPPLHF
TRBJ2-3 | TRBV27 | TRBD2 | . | TGTGCCAGCAGCCGGACTAGCGGCCTCCTGGGGGCAGATACGCAGTATTTT | CASSRTSGLLGADTQYF
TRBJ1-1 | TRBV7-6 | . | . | TGTGCCAGCAGCTTAACGGGAGGGGGAACTGAAGCTTTCTTT | CASSLTGGGTEAFF
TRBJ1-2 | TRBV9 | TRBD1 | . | TGTGCCAGCAGCGTTCAGGGACAGGGGGCGTACTATGGCTACACCTTC | CASSVQGQGAYYGYTF
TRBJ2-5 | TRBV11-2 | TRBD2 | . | TGTGCCAGCAGCTTAGCTTTTGGACTAGCGGGGCATCAAGAGACCCAGTACTTC | CASSLAFGLAGHQETQYF
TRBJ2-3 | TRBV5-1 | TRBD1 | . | TGCGCCAGCAGCACACAGGGGGCGGGAGATACGCAGTATTTT | CASSTQGAGDTQYF
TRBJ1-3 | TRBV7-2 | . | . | TGTGCCAGCAGCCAGGGCAGCTCTGGAAACACCATATATTTT | CASSQGSSGNTIYF
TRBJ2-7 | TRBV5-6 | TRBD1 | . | TGTGCCAGCTGGTTGGGGACAGGGGACGAGCAGTACTTC | CASWLGTGDEQYF
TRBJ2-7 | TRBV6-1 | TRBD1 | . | TGTGCCAGCAGTGAAGTCGGGACAGGGGGAGGCGAGCAGTACTTC | CASSEVGTGGGEQYF
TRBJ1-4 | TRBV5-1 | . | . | TGCGCCAGCAGCTTGGCGGGGGGAGGGGAAAAACTGTTTTTT | CASSLAGGGEKLFF
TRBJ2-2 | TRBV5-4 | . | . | TGTGCCAGCAGCTTGGTGACTTCGAACACCGGGGAGCTGTTTTTT | CASSLVTSNTGELFF
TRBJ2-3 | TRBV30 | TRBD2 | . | TGTGCCTGGAGTGGGACTAGCGGATCCACAGATACGCAGTATTTT | CAWSGTSGSTDTQYF
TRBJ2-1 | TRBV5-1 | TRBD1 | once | TGCGCCAGCCAACAGGGGTCCTACAATGAGCAGTTCTTC | CASQQGSYNEQFF
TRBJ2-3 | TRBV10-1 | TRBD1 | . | TGCGCCTCAAGGGACAGCAGCACAGATACGCAGTATTTT | CASRDSSTDTQYF
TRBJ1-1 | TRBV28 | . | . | TGTGCCAGCAGTTACCAAGGACAGCTCCGCAGTGAAGCTTTCTTT | CASSYQGQLRSEAFF
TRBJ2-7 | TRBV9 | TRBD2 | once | TGTGCCAGCAGCGTAGGTCTAGCGGGACCCTACGAGCAGTACTTC | CASSVGLAGPYEQYF
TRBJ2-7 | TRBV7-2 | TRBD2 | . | TGTGCCATAGGACTAGCGGGAGGTCCTCCCTACGAGCAGTACTTC | CAIGLAGGPPYEQYF
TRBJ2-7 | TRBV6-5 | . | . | TGTGCCAGCAGTCTACAGGGCCGTCAAACCTACGAGCAGTACTTC | CASSLQGRQTYEQYF
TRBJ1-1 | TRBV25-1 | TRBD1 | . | TGTGCCAGCAGTGAAGGGACAGGGGACACTGAAGCTTTCTTT | CASSEGTGDTEAFF
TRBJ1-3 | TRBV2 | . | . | TGTGCCAGCACTTCACGGAGCTCTGGAAACACCATATATTTT | CASTSRSSGNTIYF
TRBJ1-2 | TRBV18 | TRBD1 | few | TGTGCCAGCTCACCTGACAGGGCTGGGGGCTACACCTTC | CASSPDRAGGYTF
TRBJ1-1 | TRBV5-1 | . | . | TGCGCCAGCAGACACGACTTGAACACTGAAGCTTTCTTT | CASRHDLNTEAFF
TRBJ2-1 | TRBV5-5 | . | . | TGTGCCAGCAGCTTGTGGCGGGAAGCCTACAATGAGCAGTTCTTC | CASSLWREAYNEQFF
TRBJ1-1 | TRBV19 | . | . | TGTGCCAGTAGTATAGATCAGGGGCTGAACACTGAAGCTTTCTTT | CASSIDQGLNTEAFF
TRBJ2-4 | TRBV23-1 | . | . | TGCGCCAGCACAGACAAGGCCAAAAACATTCAGTACTTC | CASTDKAKNIQYF
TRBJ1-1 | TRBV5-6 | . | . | TGTGCCAGCAGCCGGTGGACAGATCCGAACACTGAAGCTTTCTTT | CASSRWTDPNTEAFF
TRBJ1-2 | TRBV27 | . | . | TGTGCCAGCAGTTTATTCCGGGGGGATATACTCGGGGCTGGCTACACCTTC | CASSLFRGDILGAGYTF
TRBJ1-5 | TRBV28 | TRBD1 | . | TGTGCCAGCACTCTACAGGGGGCAGGTCAGCCCCAGCATTTT | CASTLQGAGQPQHF
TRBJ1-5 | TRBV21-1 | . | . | TGTGCCAGCTACAATCAGCCCCAGCATTTT | CASYNQPQHF
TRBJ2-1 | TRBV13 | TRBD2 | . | TGTGCCAGCAGCCCGGGACTAGCGGGAGGTCATGGGTACAATGAGCAGTTCTTC | CASSPGLAGGHGYNEQFF
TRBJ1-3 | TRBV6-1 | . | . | TGTGCCAGCAGTGAACGAAGGGGCCGGGCTGTTAGCTCTGGAAACACCATATATTTT | CASSERRGRAVSSGNTIYF
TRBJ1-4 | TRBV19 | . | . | TGTGCCAGTAGTACCGGGACAAGTAATGAAAAACTGTTTTTT | CASSTGTSNEKLFF
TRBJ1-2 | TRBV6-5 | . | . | TGTGCCAGCAGTTACAGGGGAACCGGCTACACCTTC | CASSYRGTGYTF
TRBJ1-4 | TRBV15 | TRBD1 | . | TGTGCCACCAGCAGAGGGGACAGGGCTAATGAAAAACTGTTTTTT | CATSRGDRANEKLFF
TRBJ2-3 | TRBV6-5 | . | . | TGTGCCAGCCTATTAGATACGCAGTATTTT | CASLLDTQYF
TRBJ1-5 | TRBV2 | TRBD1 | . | TGTGCCAGCAGTGAAGGACAGGGGGCCCAGCCCCAGCATTTT | CASSEGQGAQPQHF
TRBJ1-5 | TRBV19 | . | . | TGTGCCAGTAGTATAGGACATTATAGCAATCAGCCCCAGCATTTT | CASSIGHYSNQPQHF
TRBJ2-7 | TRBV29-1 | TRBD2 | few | TGCAGCGTCAAGGGACTAGCGAGATCCTACGAGCAGTACTTC | CSVKGLARSYEQYF
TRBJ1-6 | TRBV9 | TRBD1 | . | TGTGCCAGCAGCGTAGGCCTACCCCCCGGGACAGACTATAATTCACCCCTCCACTTT | CASSVGLPPGTDYNSPLHF
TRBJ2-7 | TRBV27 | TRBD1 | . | TGTGCCAGCAGTCCCACAGGGGATGGTTACGAGCAGTACTTC | CASSPTGDGYEQYF
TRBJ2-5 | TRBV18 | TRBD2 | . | TGTGCCATCCGGGCGGGAGGCATACAAGAGACCCAGTACTTC | CAIRAGGIQETQYF
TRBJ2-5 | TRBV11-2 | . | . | TGTGCCAGCAGCCTGAGTCGTTCCCCGGGACAAGAGACCCAGTACTTC | CASSLSRSPGQETQYF
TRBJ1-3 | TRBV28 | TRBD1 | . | TGTGCCAGCTTGCCAGGGGGTGGTTACACCATATATTTT | CASLPGGGYTIYF
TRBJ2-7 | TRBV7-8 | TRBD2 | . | TGTGCCAGCAGCCCGGGACTAGCGGGAGTTCCCTACGAGCAGTACTTC | CASSPGLAGVPYEQYF
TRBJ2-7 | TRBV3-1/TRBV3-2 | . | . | TGTGCCAGCAGCCTCGGACTGCTAGGGTACGAGCAGTACTTC | CASSLGLLGYEQYF
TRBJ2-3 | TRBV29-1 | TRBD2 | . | TGCAGCGTTGATTCCAGCGGGAGGGCCCGCACAGATACGCAGTATTTT | CSVDSSGRARTDTQYF